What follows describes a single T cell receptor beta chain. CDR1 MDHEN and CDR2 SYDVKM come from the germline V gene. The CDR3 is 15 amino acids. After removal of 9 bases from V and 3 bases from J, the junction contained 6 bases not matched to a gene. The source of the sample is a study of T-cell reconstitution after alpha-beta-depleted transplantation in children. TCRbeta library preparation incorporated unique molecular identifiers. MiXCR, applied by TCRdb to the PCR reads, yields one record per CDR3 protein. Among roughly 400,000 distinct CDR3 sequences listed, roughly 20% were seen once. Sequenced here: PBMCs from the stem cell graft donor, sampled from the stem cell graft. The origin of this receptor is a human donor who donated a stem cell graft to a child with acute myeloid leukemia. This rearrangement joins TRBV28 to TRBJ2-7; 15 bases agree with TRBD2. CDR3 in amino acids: CARSGTSGRNYEQYF. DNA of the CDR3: TGTGCCAGATCCGGGACTAGCGGGAGGAACTACGAGCAGTACTTC.